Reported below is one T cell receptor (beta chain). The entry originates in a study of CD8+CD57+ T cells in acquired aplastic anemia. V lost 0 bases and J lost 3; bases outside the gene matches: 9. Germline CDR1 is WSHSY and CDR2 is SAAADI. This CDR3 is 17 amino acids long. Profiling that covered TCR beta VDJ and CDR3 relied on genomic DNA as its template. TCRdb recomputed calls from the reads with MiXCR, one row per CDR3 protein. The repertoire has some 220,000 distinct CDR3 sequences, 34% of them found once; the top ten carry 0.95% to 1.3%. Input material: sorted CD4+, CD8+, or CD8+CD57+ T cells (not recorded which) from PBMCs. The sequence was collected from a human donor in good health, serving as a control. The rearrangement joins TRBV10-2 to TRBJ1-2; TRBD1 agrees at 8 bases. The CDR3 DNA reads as TGCGCCAGCAGTGAGTCGGGAGGACAGGGAGTGGACTATGGCTACACCTTC. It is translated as CASSESGGQGVDYGYTF.